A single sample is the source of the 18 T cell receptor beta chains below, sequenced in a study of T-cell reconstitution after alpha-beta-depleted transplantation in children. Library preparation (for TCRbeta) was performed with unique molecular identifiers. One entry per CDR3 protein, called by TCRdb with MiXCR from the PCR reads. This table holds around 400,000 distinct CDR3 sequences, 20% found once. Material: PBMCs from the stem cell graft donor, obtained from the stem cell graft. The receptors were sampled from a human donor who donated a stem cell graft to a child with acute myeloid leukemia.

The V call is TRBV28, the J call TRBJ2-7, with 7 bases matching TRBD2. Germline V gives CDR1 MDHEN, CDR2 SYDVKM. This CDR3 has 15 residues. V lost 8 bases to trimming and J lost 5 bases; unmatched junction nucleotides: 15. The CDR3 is CASPAERERCDEQYF. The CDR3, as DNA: TGTGCCAGCCCTGCAGAGCGGGAACGATGTGACGAGCAGTACTTC.

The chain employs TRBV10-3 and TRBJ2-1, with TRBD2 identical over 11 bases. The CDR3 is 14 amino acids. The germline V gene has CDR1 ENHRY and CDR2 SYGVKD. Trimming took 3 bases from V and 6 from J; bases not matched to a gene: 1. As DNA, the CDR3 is TGTGCCATCAGTGAAGGGACTAGCGGCAATGAGCAGTTCTTC. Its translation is CAISEGTSGNEQFF.

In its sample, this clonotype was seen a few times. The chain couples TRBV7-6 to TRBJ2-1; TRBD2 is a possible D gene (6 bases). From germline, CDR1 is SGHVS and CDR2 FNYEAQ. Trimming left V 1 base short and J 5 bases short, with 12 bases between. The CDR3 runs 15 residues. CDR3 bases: TGTGCCAGCAGCTTAGGCGCTAGCGTAGACAATGAGCAGTTCTTC. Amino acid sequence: CASSLGASVDNEQFF.

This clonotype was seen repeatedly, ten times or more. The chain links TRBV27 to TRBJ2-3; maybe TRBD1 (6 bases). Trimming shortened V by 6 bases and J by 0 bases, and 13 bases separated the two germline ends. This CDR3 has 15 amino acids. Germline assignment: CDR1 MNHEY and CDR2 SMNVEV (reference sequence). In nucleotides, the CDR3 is TGTGCCAGCAGCGTACAGGGCACTAGCACAGATACGCAGTATTTT. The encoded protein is CASSVQGTSTDTQYF.

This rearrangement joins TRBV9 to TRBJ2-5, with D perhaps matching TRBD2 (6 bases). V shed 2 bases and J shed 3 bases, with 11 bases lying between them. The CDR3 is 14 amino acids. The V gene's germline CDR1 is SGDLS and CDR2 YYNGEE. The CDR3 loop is CASSVRAGKETQYF. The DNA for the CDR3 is TGTGCCAGCAGCGTCCGGGCGGGAAAAGAGACCCAGTACTTC.

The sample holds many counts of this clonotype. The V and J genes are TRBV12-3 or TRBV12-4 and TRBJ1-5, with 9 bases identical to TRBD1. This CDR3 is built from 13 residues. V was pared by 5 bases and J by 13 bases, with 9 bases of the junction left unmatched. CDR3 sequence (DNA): TGTGCCAGCAGTGGCGGGACAGGGACCTCGCAGCATTTT. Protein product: CASSGGTGTSQHF.

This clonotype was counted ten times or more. The CDR3 region has the DNA TGCAGCGTTGATGGATTGGGCAATGAGCAGTTCTTC. This translates into CSVDGLGNEQFF. The chain recombines TRBV29-1 with TRBJ2-1; D gene uncertain. V dropped 3 bases and J dropped 6 bases, with 9 bases sitting between them. This CDR3 spans 12 amino acids. Germline V gives CDR1 SQVTM, CDR2 ANQGSEA.

The DNA for the CDR3 is TGTGCCAGCAGTTCTACCACTAGCGGGAGAGTTGGGGAGCTGTTTTTT. Residues: CASSSTTSGRVGELFF. The chain couples TRBV12-3 or TRBV12-4 to TRBJ2-2; TRBD2 aligns across 11 bases. Trimming took 4 bases from V and 8 from J; bases not matched to a gene: 9. CDR3 length equals 16 residues.

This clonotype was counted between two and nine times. The CDR3 region has the DNA TGCAGCGTTGGGGGACAGTCCACAGCCACGGCAGATACGCAGTATTTT. Its protein is CSVGGQSTATADTQYF. The chain employs TRBV29-1 and TRBJ2-3, with TRBD1 matching 7 bases. The CDR3 loop spans 16 amino acids. From germline, CDR1 is SQVTM and CDR2 ANQGSEA. J lost 4 bases, V lost 4 bases, and 14 bases had no gene match.

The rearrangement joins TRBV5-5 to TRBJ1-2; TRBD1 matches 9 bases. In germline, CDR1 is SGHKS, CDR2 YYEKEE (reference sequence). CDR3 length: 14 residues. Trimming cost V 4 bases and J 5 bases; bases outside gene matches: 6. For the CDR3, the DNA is TGTGCCAGCAGCAAAGGGACAGGGTGGTATGGCTACACCTTC. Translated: CASSKGTGWYGYTF.

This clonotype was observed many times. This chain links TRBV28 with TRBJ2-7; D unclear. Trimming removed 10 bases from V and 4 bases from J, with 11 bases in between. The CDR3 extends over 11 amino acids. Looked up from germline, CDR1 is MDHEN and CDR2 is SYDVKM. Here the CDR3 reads CAIERGYEQYF. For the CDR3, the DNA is TGTGCCATCGAGAGAGGATACGAGCAGTACTTC.

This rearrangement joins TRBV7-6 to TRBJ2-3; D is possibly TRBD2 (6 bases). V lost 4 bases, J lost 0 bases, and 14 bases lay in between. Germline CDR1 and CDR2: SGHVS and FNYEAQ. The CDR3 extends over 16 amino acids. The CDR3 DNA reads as TGTGCCAGCAGCTCCCGACTAGGGAGAAGCACAGATACGCAGTATTTT. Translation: CASSSRLGRSTDTQYF. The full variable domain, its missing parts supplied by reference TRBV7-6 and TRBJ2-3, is GAGVSQSPRYKVTKRGQDVALRCDPISGHVSLYWYRQALGQGPEFLTYFNYEAQQDKSGLPNDRFSAERPEGSISTLTIQRTEQRDSAMYRCASSSRLGRSTDTQYFGPGTRLTVL.

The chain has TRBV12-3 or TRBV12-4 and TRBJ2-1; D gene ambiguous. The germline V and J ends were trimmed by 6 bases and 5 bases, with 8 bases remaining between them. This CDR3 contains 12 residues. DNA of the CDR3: TGTGCCAGCAGATATGGAGACAATGAGCAGTTCTTC. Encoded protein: CASRYGDNEQFF.

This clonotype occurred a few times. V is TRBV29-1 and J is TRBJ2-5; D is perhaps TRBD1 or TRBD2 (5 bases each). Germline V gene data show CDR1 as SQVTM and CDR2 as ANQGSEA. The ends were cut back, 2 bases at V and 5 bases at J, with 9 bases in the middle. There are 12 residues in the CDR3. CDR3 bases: TGCAGCGTTGAAACTGGGACGGAGACCCAGTACTTC. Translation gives CSVETGTETQYF. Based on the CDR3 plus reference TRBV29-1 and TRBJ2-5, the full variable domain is SAVISQKPSRDICQRGTSLTIQCQVDSQVTMMFWYRQQPGQSLTLIATANQGSEATYESGFVIDKFPISRPNLTFSTLTVSNMSPEDSSIYLCSVETGTETQYFGPGTRLLVL.

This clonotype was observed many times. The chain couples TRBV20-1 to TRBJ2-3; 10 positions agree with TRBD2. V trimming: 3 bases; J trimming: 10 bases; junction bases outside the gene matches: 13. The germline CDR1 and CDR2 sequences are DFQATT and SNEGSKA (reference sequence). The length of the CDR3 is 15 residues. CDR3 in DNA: TGCAGTGCTAGGTCTCTAGCGGGAGTCACGGTGGCGCAGTATTTT. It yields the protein CSARSLAGVTVAQYF.

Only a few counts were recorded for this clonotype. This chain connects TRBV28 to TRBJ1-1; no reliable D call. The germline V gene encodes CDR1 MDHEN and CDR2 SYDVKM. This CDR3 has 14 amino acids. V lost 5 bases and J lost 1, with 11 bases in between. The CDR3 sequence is CASSPHSANTEAFF. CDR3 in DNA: TGTGCCAGCAGTCCGCACTCGGCGAACACTGAAGCTTTCTTT.

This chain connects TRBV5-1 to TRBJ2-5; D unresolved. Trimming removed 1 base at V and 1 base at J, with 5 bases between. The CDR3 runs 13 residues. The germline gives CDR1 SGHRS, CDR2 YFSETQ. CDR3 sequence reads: CASSLITQETQYF. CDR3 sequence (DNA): TGCGCCAGCAGCTTGATAACCCAAGAGACCCAGTACTTC. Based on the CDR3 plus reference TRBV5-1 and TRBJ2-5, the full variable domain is KAGVTQTPRYLIKTRGQQVTLSCSPISGHRSVSWYQQTPGQGLQFLFEYFSETQRNKGNFPGRFSGRQFSNSRSEMNVSTLELGDSALYLCASSLITQETQYFGPGTRLLVL.

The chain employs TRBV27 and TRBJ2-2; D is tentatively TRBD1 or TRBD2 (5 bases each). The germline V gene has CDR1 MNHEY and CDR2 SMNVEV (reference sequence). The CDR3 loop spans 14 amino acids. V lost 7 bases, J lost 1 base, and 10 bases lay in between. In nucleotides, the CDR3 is TGTGCCAGCAATGGGGGTTGGAACACCGGGGAGCTGTTTTTT. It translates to CASNGGWNTGELFF.